This T cell receptor beta chain was retrieved from a study of T cell repertoires in cytomegalovirus infection. Across the study: In public TCR beta signatures, there were indications of both CMV infection and matching HLA type.

TCRdb used MiXCR to reprocess the reads, holding one entry per CDR3 protein. The sample lists about 890,000 distinct CDR3 sequences, around 30% occurring once. Study conclusions and caveats: In two of eight donors, the top clonotype was HLA-C-restricted CMV-specific.

This CDR3 has 14 residues. Trimming took off 3 bases at V and 0 bases at J, with 6 bases between the two ends. Germline V lookup: CDR1 SGHTA, CDR2 FQGNSA. The sample holds many counts of this clonotype. Its target is unknown. The rearrangement uses TRBV7-2 and TRBJ2-1; D ambiguous. The sample was cultured CD8+ T cells from PBMCs, taken from culture after CMV antigen stimulation. The source of this sequence is a human donor in good health (CMV status not recorded). Some clones in this sample may be carry-over from other donors' samples. The CDR3 bases are TGTGCCAGCAGCTTCCTGAGCTCCTACAATGAGCAGTTCTTC. Its translation is CASSFLSSYNEQFF.